The 27 T cell receptor beta chains listed next were all sequenced from one sample in a study of control samples from healthy donors and cancer patients (TCRdb year 2020). The library was obtained by the immunoSEQ multiplex PCR assay. The table was pulled from immuneACCESS by TCRdb, which kept in-frame rearrangements only. Such tables lose some clones; where checked, under half of the loss comes from unresolved V genes, and the rest has no known cause. The sample table shows 130,000 or so clones, and roughly 94% are seen once. The biggest ten clones account for about 14% of the sample. Sequenced sample: PBMCs. These receptor sequences come from a man aged 55 to 70 with colorectal cancer.

Concerning this clone: Other DNA sequences in the sample encode the same CDR3. DNA for the CDR3: TGTGCCAGCAGCCAAGTTCCCGGAAACACTGAAGCTTTCTTT. This encodes CASSQVPGNTEAFF. The chain joins TRBV14 to TRBJ1-1; D not resolved. Trimming cost V 1 base and J 2 bases, with 8 bases left between them. CDR1 SGHDN and CDR2 FVKESK come from the germline V gene. This CDR3 comprises 14 residues. Full variable domain (rest looked up from reference TRBV14 and TRBJ1-1): EAGVTQFPSHSVIEKGQTVTLRCDPISGHDNLYWYRRVMGKEIKFLLHFVKESKQDESGMPNNRFLAERTGGTYSTLKVQPAELEDSGVYFCASSQVPGNTEAFFGQGTRLTVV.

The genes are TRBV21-1 and TRBJ2-7; the table's TRBD1 call for D was not verified on the DNA. TRBV21-1 is a documented pseudogene. This CDR3 is 16 amino acids long. The CDR3 loop is CASSDTSGTGYNEQYF. For the CDR3, the DNA is TGTGCCAGCAGCGATACCTCCGGGACAGGGTATAACGAGCAGTACTTC.

This clone was recorded a few times. CDR3 nucleotides: TGTGCCAGCAGTAACCCGGGACAGCACACAGATACGCAGTATTTT. Translation gives CASSNPGQHTDTQYF. V gene TRBV6-5 combines with J gene TRBJ2-3; 7 nucleotides agree with TRBD1. Germline lookup yields CDR1 MNHEY and CDR2 SVGAGI. This CDR3 is built from 15 residues. J was trimmed by 2 bases and V by 5 bases; bases with no gene match: 7.

This chain joins TRBV27 and TRBJ2-3, with 12 positions matching TRBD2. The CDR3 covers 17 residues. CDR1 MNHEY and CDR2 SMNVEV come from the germline V gene (reference sequence). The trim removed 4 bases at V and 2 bases at J, leaving 7 bases unmatched. Here the CDR3 DNA reads TGTGCCAGCAGTTCAATGACTAGCGGGGGTTTCACAGATACGCAGTATTTT. Protein product: CASSSMTSGGFTDTQYF.

The CDR3 spells CASRYGVSGNTIYF. CDR3 nucleotide sequence: TGTGCCAGCAGGTACGGGGTCTCTGGAAACACCATATATTTT. The V call is TRBV6-5, the J call TRBJ1-3; no reliable D call. This CDR3 region has 14 residues. Germline CDR1 reads MNHEY; CDR2 reads SVGAGI. Between the trimmed V and J ends, which lost 6 bases and 0 bases, there was a span of 9 bases.

In DNA form, the CDR3 reads TGTGCCAGCAGCTTAGCGGAGGGTTATGGCTACACCTTC. It codes for CASSLAEGYGYTF. The rearrangement uses TRBV7-2 and TRBJ1-2; D unresolved. The CDR3 is made up of 13 amino acids. Germline CDR1 and CDR2: SGHTA and FQGNSA. V lost 0 bases and J 5 bases, leaving 7 bases between the germline ends.

The CDR3 DNA sequence: TGTGCCAGCAGCGCCCAGACAGGGGGTAATGAAAAACTGTTTTTT. This encodes CASSAQTGGNEKLFF. V is TRBV9 and J is TRBJ1-4; 9 bases fit TRBD1. This CDR3 comprises 15 residues. CDR1 and CDR2 (germline): SGDLS, YYNGEE. V dropped 3 bases and J dropped 4; count of bases not matched to a gene: 4.

In regard to this clone: Other DNA variants within this sample encode the same CDR3. CDR3 loop: CAWSVGTEAFF. CDR3 sequence (DNA): TGTGCCTGGAGTGTGGGGACTGAAGCTTTCTTT. This chain connects TRBV30 to TRBJ1-1; no definite D call. The CDR3 runs to 11 residues. Germline loops: CDR1 GTSNPN, CDR2 SVGIG (reference sequence). Trimming took 0 bases from V and 5 from J, leaving 4 bases between them.

The chain combines TRBV3-1 (or the pseudogene TRBV3-2) with TRBJ1-4; D remains ambiguous. Germline V gene data show CDR1 as LGHDT and CDR2 as YNNKEL (reference sequence). The ends were cut back, 1 base at V and 5 bases at J, with 5 bases in the middle. The CDR3 extends over 13 amino acids. CDR3 sequence reads: CASSQVANEKLFF. CDR3 bases: TGTGCCAGCAGCCAAGTCGCAAATGAAAAACTGTTTTTT.

The CDR3 DNA follows: TGTGCCAGCAGCTCACAGGGCTCCTATAATTCACCCCTCCACTTT. Translated, it gives CASSSQGSYNSPLHF. The chain has TRBV7-2 and TRBJ1-6, with D perhaps TRBD1 (6 bases). The CDR3 runs to 15 residues. Trimming stripped 4 bases from V and 0 bases from J, with 7 bases between. CDR1 is SGHTA and CDR2 is FQGNSA in the germline V gene.

On this clone: This specimen includes other DNA sequences encoding the same CDR3. The J gene is TRBJ2-5, the V gene TRBV30; D gene uncertain. CDR1 is GTSNPN, CDR2 SVGIG, per germline (reference sequence). The CDR3 contains 10 residues. Deletions cut 0 bases from V and 4 bases from J, with 0 bases between. CDR3 loop: CAWSVETQYF. The CDR3 coding sequence is TGTGCCTGGAGTGTAGAGACCCAGTACTTC.

The CDR3 loop is CASSPSGEYYGYTF. CDR3 DNA: TGTGCCAGCTCACCGTCCGGGGAATACTATGGCTACACCTTC. This chain uses TRBV18 with TRBJ1-2; D ambiguous. This CDR3 is 14 amino acids long. CDR1 and CDR2 (germline): KGHSH, LQKENI. The V end was cut by 3 bases, the J end by 3 bases, with 11 bases between.

This clone occurred once. V gene TRBV7-2 combines with J gene TRBJ2-5; perhaps D is TRBD1 or TRBD2 (5 bases each). V was cut by 0 bases and J by 1 base, with 9 bases left in between. CDR3 length: 15 residues. Germline-derived CDR1 and CDR2 are SGHTA and FQGNSA. CDR3 loop: CASSLAGRFQETQYF. In nucleotides, the CDR3 is TGTGCCAGCAGCTTAGCGGGACGGTTCCAAGAGACCCAGTACTTC.

V is TRBV6-2 or TRBV6-3 and J is TRBJ2-4, with D unclear. Germline CDR1 MNHEY, CDR2 SVGEGT. V was trimmed by 5 bases and J by 4 bases, leaving 15 bases between them. This CDR3 region has 15 residues. The CDR3 DNA reads as TGTGCCAGCAGTCCGATCCTTCGGGCAAAAAACATTCAGTACTTC. Protein sequence: CASSPILRAKNIQYF.

The CDR3 spells CASSIRDRGHNEQFF. The CDR3 DNA follows: TGTGCCAGTAGTATCCGGGACAGGGGGCACAATGAGCAGTTCTTC. This chain uses TRBV19 with TRBJ2-1; 12 bases are a match to TRBD1. Trimming cost V 3 bases and J 5 bases; bases outside gene matches: 2. The CDR3 runs 15 residues. Germline loops: CDR1 LNHDA, CDR2 SQIVND (reference sequence).

The chain combines TRBV14 with TRBJ2-7; TRBD2 matches 7 bases. This CDR3 region has 14 residues. V dropped 0 bases and J dropped 5; count of bases not matched to a gene: 4. Germline loops: CDR1 SGHDN, CDR2 FVKESK. The CDR3 protein is CASSQELALNEQYF. In DNA form, the CDR3 reads TGTGCCAGCAGCCAAGAACTAGCGTTAAACGAGCAGTACTTC.

This clone was counted once. The gene calls are TRBV19 and TRBJ2-3; the match to TRBD2 covers 8 bases. Germline V gene data show CDR1 as LNHDA and CDR2 as SQIVND (reference sequence). Unmatched junction bases numbered 12, after V lost 10 bases and J lost 0 bases. The CDR3 is 16 amino acids. The CDR3 is CATRRISGDSTDTQYF. The CDR3 nucleotides read TGTGCCACTCGGAGAATTAGCGGGGACAGCACAGATACGCAGTATTTT.

V usage is TRBV2 and J usage is TRBJ1-1; D ambiguous. This CDR3 is built from 8 residues. Germline CDR1 SNHLY, CDR2 FYNNEI. The V and J ends lost 0 bases and 13 bases respectively, with 0 bases between them. This chain's CDR3 is CASSEAFF. The CDR3, as DNA: TGTGCCAGCAGTGAAGCTTTCTTT.

The chain joins TRBV6-5 to TRBJ1-2; 9 bases are a match to TRBD1. The CDR3 length is 15 residues. V gave up 2 bases and J gave up 5 bases; unmatched junction bases: 6. Germline CDR1 and CDR2: MNHEY and SVGAGI. CDR3 protein: CASSYRGTGNYGYTF. In DNA, the CDR3 is TGTGCCAGCAGTTACAGGGGGACAGGGAATTATGGCTACACCTTC.

The V gene is TRBV12-3 or TRBV12-4, the J gene TRBJ2-2, with D uncertain. With 6 bases removed from V and 2 bases from J, the gap between germline ends came to 7 bases. This CDR3 has 13 residues. CDR3 nucleotide sequence: TGTGCCAGCAGAGGAACAAACACCGGGGAGCTGTTTTTT. This codes for CASRGTNTGELFF.

V gene TRBV11-2 combines with J gene TRBJ1-2, with D perhaps matching TRBD1 (6 bases). Trimming stripped 5 bases from V and 6 bases from J, with 25 bases between. The CDR3 has 17 amino acids. Germline V gene lookup returns CDR1 SGHAT and CDR2 FQNNGV. CDR3 sequence (DNA): TGTGCCAGCAGCCCTACTTTCGAGAGTGTGGGGGGCGATGGCTACACCTTC. Translation: CASSPTFESVGGDGYTF. Based on the CDR3 plus reference TRBV11-2 and TRBJ1-2, the full variable domain is EAGVAQSPRYKIIEKRQSVAFWCNPISGHATLYWYQQILGQGPKLLIQFQNNGVVDDSQLPKDRFSAERLKGVDSTLKIQPAKLEDSAVYLCASSPTFESVGGDGYTFGSGTRLTVV.

This clone has just one count. V and J are TRBV6-5 and TRBJ2-1; weak D call: TRBD1 (5 bases). This CDR3 has 16 amino acids. Germline CDR1 and CDR2: MNHEY and SVGAGI. V was clipped by 6 bases and J by 2 bases, with 17 bases between them. The CDR3 sequence: CASSYRQSLAYNEQFF. CDR3 DNA sequence: TGTGCCAGCAGCTACCGACAGTCCCTAGCCTACAATGAGCAGTTCTTC.

The chain employs TRBV3-1 (or the pseudogene TRBV3-2) and TRBJ2-7, with TRBD2 identical over 8 bases. J was trimmed by 4 bases and V by 3 bases; bases with no gene match: 2. Germline loops: CDR1 LGHDT, CDR2 YNNKEL (reference sequence). The CDR3 covers 13 residues. The CDR3 sequence: CASSQGLGYEQYF. As DNA, the CDR3 is TGTGCCAGCAGCCAGGGACTAGGGTACGAGCAGTACTTC.

The gene calls are TRBV27 and TRBJ2-3; the match to TRBD2 covers 8 bases. Germline V gene lookup returns CDR1 MNHEY and CDR2 SMNVEV (reference sequence). CDR3 length: 16 amino acids. V lost 2 bases and J lost 1; bases outside the gene matches: 5. CDR3 region: CASSLNGAGGTDTQYF. The CDR3 region has the DNA TGTGCCAGCAGTTTAAATGGAGCGGGGGGCACAGATACGCAGTATTTT.

The CDR3 bases are TGTGCCATCAGTGCCGGGACAGGGGTCTCTGGGGCCAACGTCCTGACTTTC. It codes for CAISAGTGVSGANVLTF. This rearrangement joins TRBV10-3 to TRBJ2-6; 10 bases are shared with TRBD1. Germline V lookup: CDR1 ENHRY, CDR2 SYGVKD. The J segment lost 0 bases and the V segment lost 4 bases, leaving 3 bases of the junction unmatched. The CDR3 has 17 residues.

V is TRBV6-5 and J is TRBJ1-5; 7 bases match TRBD1. The CDR3 is 15 residues long. The V segment lost 5 bases and the J segment 1 base; nucleotides outside the gene matches: 5. Germline V gene data show CDR1 as MNHEY and CDR2 as SVGAGI. The CDR3 spells CASSRQGQSNQPQHF. The CDR3 DNA reads TGTGCCAGCAGTCGACAGGGTCAGAGCAATCAGCCCCAGCATTTT.

The rearrangement joins TRBV9 to TRBJ1-4; no firm D call. The ends were cut back, 0 bases at V and 4 bases at J, with 7 bases in the middle. Germline V gene sequence: CDR1 SGDLS, CDR2 YYNGEE. The CDR3 has 14 residues. CDR3 bases: TGTGCCAGCAGCGTAGGGGGAGTTAATGAAAAACTGTTTTTT. Encoded protein: CASSVGGVNEKLFF.